Sequencing of this T cell receptor (beta chain) was carried out in a study of shared clonotypes between healthy human individuals. Negatively enriched CD4+ T cells were divided by CD45RA into naive and memory. The J segment lost 4 bases and the V segment lost 6 bases, leaving 7 bases of the junction unmatched. The V gene's germline CDR1 is KGHSH and CDR2 LQKENI. The CDR3 has 15 amino acids. Profiling relied on immunoSEQ multiplex PCR, and the TCRdb table lists in-frame clones only, not all of them. This table holds roughly 1,500,000 clones, approximately 98.5% found once. The gene calls are TRBV18 and TRBJ2-1, with 9 bases fitting TRBD2. Input material: naive CD4+ T cells sorted from blood. Indicated subset: CD45RA+ positively selected. This sequence was found in a man aged 30 to 45 in good health. The CDR3 loop reads CASSLAGWAYNEQFF. Here the CDR3 DNA reads TGTGCCAGCTCGCTAGCGGGGTGGGCGTACAATGAGCAGTTCTTC.